This entry lists 20 T cell receptor beta chains sequenced from one sample in a study of control samples from healthy donors and cancer patients. TCRdb's table, derived via immunoSEQ multiplex PCR, lists solely in-frame clones and lacks some. This sample has more than 110,000 clones, with 80% to 90% found just once. The source material was blood. The receptors derive from a woman aged 30 to 39 in good health.

CDR3 sequence (DNA): TGTGCCAGCAGCCAGTACGCCCTGGATGGCTACACCTTC. Amino acids: CASSQYALDGYTF. The chain joins TRBV14 to TRBJ1-2, with unresolved D. Trimming stripped 3 bases from V and 6 bases from J, with 11 bases between. The CDR3 is 13 residues long. Looked up from germline, CDR1 is SGHDN and CDR2 is FVKESK.

The chain combines TRBV5-1 with TRBJ2-5; D call uncertain. CDR1 and CDR2 from the germline V gene are SGHRS and YFSETQ. This CDR3 contains 13 residues. V was shortened by 0 bases and J by 3 bases, with 6 bases between the two germline ends. The chain's CDR3 is CASSLGVKETQYF. In nucleotides, the CDR3 is TGCGCCAGCAGCTTGGGGGTGAAAGAGACCCAGTACTTC.

The gene calls are TRBV29-1 and TRBJ2-4; D gene uncertain. CDR3 length: 14 amino acids. Germline V gene data show CDR1 as SQVTM and CDR2 as ANQGSEA. V was pared by 3 bases and J by 0 bases, with 9 bases between. CDR3 sequence reads: CSVDGGGAKNIQYF. In DNA form, the CDR3 reads TGCAGCGTTGACGGCGGTGGAGCCAAAAACATTCAGTACTTC.

The chain carries TRBV5-5 and TRBJ1-5, with 9 bases identical to TRBD1. Germline assignment: CDR1 SGHKS and CDR2 YYEKEE (reference sequence). V was pared by 0 bases and J by 0 bases, with 1 base of the junction left unmatched. The CDR3 loop spans 16 amino acids. The CDR3 DNA reads TGTGCCAGCAGCTTGGGGACAGGGGATAGCAATCAGCCCCAGCATTTT. Translated: CASSLGTGDSNQPQHF.

This chain links TRBV7-2 with TRBJ2-1; maybe TRBD2 (5 bases). Per the germline V gene, CDR1 is SGHTA and CDR2 is FQGNSA. Trimming pared 1 base from V and 7 bases from J, leaving 14 bases between. The CDR3 consists of 15 residues. The DNA for the CDR3 is TGTGCCAGCAGCTTAGGGGCCAGGTCGGGGAATGAGCAGTTCTTC. Amino acid sequence: CASSLGARSGNEQFF.

The rearrangement joins TRBV2 to TRBJ1-2; 9 nucleotides line up with TRBD1. Per germline, CDR1 SNHLY and CDR2 FYNNEI. V was pared by 4 bases and J by 7 bases, with 4 bases of the junction left unmatched. This CDR3 has 13 amino acids. The CDR3 nucleotides are TGTGCCAGCAGTGCGGGACAGGGCATTGGCTACACCTTC. Translated: CASSAGQGIGYTF.

The chain recombines TRBV7-9 with TRBJ2-7, with 8 bases lining up with TRBD1. The trim removed 5 bases at V and 1 base at J, leaving 4 bases unmatched. The CDR3 is made up of 14 amino acids. Germline CDR1 SEHNR, CDR2 FQNEAQ (reference sequence). The CDR3 loop is CASSQGQVSYEQYF. For the CDR3, the DNA is TGTGCCAGCAGCCAGGGACAGGTTTCCTACGAGCAGTACTTC. Using reference TRBV7-9 and TRBJ2-7 for the parts outside the CDR3, the full variable domain is DTGVSQNPRHKITKRGQNVTFRCDPISEHNRLYWYRQTLGQGPEFLTYFQNEAQLEKSRLLSDRFSAERPKGSFSTLEIQRTEQGDSAMYLCASSQGQVSYEQYFGPGTRLTVT.

The chain recombines TRBV5-1 with TRBJ1-1, with a tentative D call TRBD1 (5 bases). This CDR3 has 17 amino acids. The V end lost 0 bases, the J end lost 0 bases, and 15 bases lay between the germline ends. Germline V gives CDR1 SGHRS, CDR2 YFSETQ. The CDR3 sequence: CASSLAGPGNMNTEAFF. The CDR3 DNA reads as TGCGCCAGCAGCTTGGCGGGTCCAGGGAACATGAACACTGAAGCTTTCTTT.

The V and J genes are TRBV7-8 and TRBJ2-7; D perhaps matches TRBD1 (6 bases). CDR1 SGHVS and CDR2 FQNEAQ come from the germline V gene. The CDR3 is 17 residues long. Trimming removed 1 base at V and 1 base at J, with 17 bases between. CDR3 amino acids: CASSLDEQGSQSYEQYF. The CDR3 DNA reads as TGTGCCAGCAGCTTAGATGAACAGGGTAGTCAGTCCTACGAGCAGTACTTC.

This chain uses TRBV3-1 (or the pseudogene TRBV3-2) with TRBJ2-1; D is possibly TRBD1 or TRBD2 (5 bases each). With 4 bases removed from V and 10 bases from J, the gap between germline ends came to 11 bases. There are 12 residues in the CDR3. The germline CDR1 and CDR2 sequences are LGHDT and YNNKEL (reference sequence). CDR3 DNA: TGTGCCAGCAGCCTAGTGAGGGGAGAGCAGTTCTTC. Protein sequence: CASSLVRGEQFF.

This chain uses TRBV5-4 with TRBJ1-1; maybe TRBD1 (5 bases). The CDR3 sequence is 14 residues long. V was cut by 2 bases and J by 3 bases, with 11 bases left in between. In germline, CDR1 is SGHNT, CDR2 YYREEE (reference sequence). As DNA, the CDR3 is TGTGCCAGCAGCTTTGGGGGGGACCACACTGAAGCTTTCTTT. Residues: CASSFGGDHTEAFF.

The chain is built from TRBV28 and TRBJ1-2; D may be TRBD1 (5 bases). Germline values: CDR1 MDHEN, CDR2 SYDVKM. The CDR3 covers 14 residues. V was clipped by 2 bases and J by 2 bases, with 9 bases between them. The CDR3 region has the DNA TGTGCCAGCAGTTTAGCTGGGGGGAACTATGGCTACACCTTC. This codes for CASSLAGGNYGYTF.

This rearrangement joins TRBV10-3 to TRBJ2-3, with 13 nucleotides matching TRBD2. Germline V CDR1 and CDR2: ENHRY, SYGVKD. CDR3 length: 18 residues. Losses at the gene ends were 5 bases for V and 1 base for J; bases not matched to a gene: 9. The CDR3 protein is CAISSPPGLAGRTDTQYF. In DNA form, the CDR3 reads TGTGCCATCAGTTCGCCCCCGGGACTAGCGGGACGCACAGATACGCAGTATTTT.

The rearrangement joins TRBV2 to TRBJ1-2, with 8 positions matching TRBD1. V shed 7 bases and J 8 bases; nucleotides not matched to a gene: 9. The germline CDR1 and CDR2 sequences are SNHLY and FYNNEI. The CDR3 totals 13 residues. As DNA, the CDR3 is TGTGCCAGCAATTCTGACAGGGGCCTGGGCTACACCTTC. Its protein product is CASNSDRGLGYTF.

The chain recombines TRBV6-5 with TRBJ1-6, with D unclear. Between the trimmed V and J ends, which lost 6 bases and 7 bases, there was a span of 4 bases. The CDR3 consists of 11 residues. CDR1 and CDR2 from the germline V gene are MNHEY and SVGAGI. CDR3 coding DNA: TGTGCCAGCAGAGTCAATTCACCCCTCCACTTT. Translated, it gives CASRVNSPLHF.

The chain employs TRBV5-4 and TRBJ2-7, with TRBD2 as a possible D gene (6 bases). This CDR3 is built from 16 residues. CDR1 is SGHNT and CDR2 is YYREEE in the germline V gene (reference sequence). The V and J ends lost 5 bases and 0 bases respectively, with 18 bases between them. The CDR3 spells CASRSGTPESSYEQYF. CDR3 sequence (DNA): TGTGCCAGCAGGTCCGGGACTCCTGAAAGCTCCTACGAGCAGTACTTC.

This chain links TRBV28 with TRBJ2-3; D gene uncertain. The V gene lost 7 bases and the J gene lost 2 bases, with 7 bases spanning the gap. Germline V gene lookup returns CDR1 MDHEN and CDR2 SYDVKM. The CDR3 loop spans 12 amino acids. Here the CDR3 DNA reads TGTGCCAGCAAAACTCCCACAGATACGCAGTATTTT. This gives the protein CASKTPTDTQYF.

The rearrangement joins TRBV6-5 to TRBJ1-1; 7 positions match TRBD1. The CDR3 is made up of 14 amino acids. With V trimmed by 4 bases and J by 3 bases, 5 bases remained unmatched. The germline V gene encodes CDR1 MNHEY and CDR2 SVGAGI. The CDR3 spells CASSLTGPDTEAFF. CDR3 coding DNA: TGTGCCAGCAGTTTGACAGGGCCGGACACTGAAGCTTTCTTT.

This chain connects TRBV2 to TRBJ1-1; 10 nucleotides agree with TRBD1. The CDR3 is 15 amino acids. Looked up from germline, CDR1 is SNHLY and CDR2 is FYNNEI. After removal of 8 bases from V and 1 base from J, the junction contained 7 bases not matched to a gene. The CDR3 reads CASRDRGFGNTEAFF. CDR3 nucleotide sequence: TGTGCCAGCCGGGACAGGGGTTTTGGGAACACTGAAGCTTTCTTT.

There are a few counts of this clone. The V and J genes are TRBV10-2 and TRBJ1-5; D unclear. In germline, CDR1 is WSHSY, CDR2 SAAADI. V dropped 6 bases and J dropped 5 bases, with 11 bases sitting between them. There are 13 residues in the CDR3. The CDR3 region is CASRREWDQPQHF. CDR3 DNA: TGCGCCAGCAGGCGGGAGTGGGATCAGCCCCAGCATTTT.